Listed below are T cell receptor beta chains from one sample, sequenced in a study of technical replicates of blood from a few donors. Assay: immunoSEQ multiplex PCR; the TCRdb copy retains only in-frame clones and omits some. Of under 95,000 clones in the sample, roughly 94% were seen once. The sequenced material came from T cells isolated from PBMCs. These receptors came from a human donor in good health. CDR3s include the opening cysteine and the closing phenylalanine or tryptophan. D genes are given only for firm matches. The size field is filled for only some rows; it gives once, few, many or a size class.

j_call v_call d_call clone_size cdr3_aa cdr3_nt
TRBJ1-2 TRBV6-4 NA NA CASSVGPGNYGYTF TGTGCCAGCAGTGTGGGGCCAGGGAACTATGGCTACACCTTC
TRBJ1-1 TRBV18 NA NA CASSPISGEAEAFF TGTGCCAGCTCACCAATTTCGGGGGAAGCTGAAGCTTTCTTT
TRBJ1-2 TRBV7-2 TRBD1 NA CASSLFDGTDLGYTF TGTGCCAGCAGCTTATTTGACGGGACAGATCTAGGCTACACCTTC
TRBJ1-1 TRBV27 NA NA CASSLFRGLEAFF TGTGCCAGCAGTTTATTCCGCGGGCTTGAAGCTTTCTTT
TRBJ2-5 TRBV2 TRBD2 NA CASGLTGGGTQYF TGTGCCAGCGGGTTGACTGGGGGGGGGACCCAGTACTTC
TRBJ1-5 TRBV7-2 NA NA CASSSWTAYSNQPQHF TGTGCCAGCAGCTCCTGGACAGCCTATAGCAATCAGCCCCAGCATTTT
TRBJ1-2 TRBV14 TRBD1 NA CASSLTGQGVFDYGYTF TGTGCCAGCAGTTTGACGGGACAGGGGGTATTCGACTATGGCTACACCTTC
TRBJ2-3 TRBV5-6 TRBD1 NA CASSPRRRGRDTQYF TGTGCCAGCAGCCCCCGTCGTAGGGGGCGCGATACGCAGTATTTT
TRBJ2-7 TRBV19 NA NA CASRELDRSGYEQYF TGTGCCAGTCGCGAGCTTGACAGATCCGGCTACGAGCAGTACTTC
TRBJ2-1 TRBV9 NA NA CASSVAEYNEQFF TGTGCCAGCAGCGTTGCGGAGTACAATGAGCAGTTCTTC
TRBJ2-1 TRBV5-6 TRBD1 NA CASSSTTGGGFYEQFF TGTGCCAGCAGCTCGACTACAGGGGGCGGTTTCTATGAGCAGTTCTTC
TRBJ2-7 TRBV27 TRBD2 NA CASSLLSRMGTSGRLYEQYF TGTGCCAGCAGTTTATTATCGCGCATGGGGACTAGCGGGAGGTTGTACGAGCAGTACTTC
TRBJ2-7 TRBV18 NA NA CASSPGGDGSYEQYF TGTGCCAGCTCACCAGGGGGCGATGGGTCCTACGAGCAGTACTTC
TRBJ2-5 TRBV27 TRBD2 NA CASSSGLAGGPQETQYF TGTGCCAGCAGTAGTGGACTAGCGGGGGGCCCTCAAGAGACCCAGTACTTC
TRBJ2-2 TRBV10-3 NA NA CAISDGTPGPGELFF TGTGCCATCAGTGACGGGACACCTGGACCCGGGGAGCTGTTTTTT
TRBJ2-3 TRBV5-8 TRBD2 NA CASPQRGESTDTQYF TGTGCCAGCCCCCAGCGGGGGGAGAGCACAGATACGCAGTATTTT
TRBJ2-5 TRBV5-6 TRBD1 NA CASSGDRGAQETQYF TGTGCCAGCAGCGGGGACAGGGGAGCCCAAGAGACCCAGTACTTC
TRBJ1-1 TRBV7-2 NA NA CASSSTRLATEAFF TGTGCCAGCAGCTCGACACGTCTGGCCACTGAAGCTTTCTTT
TRBJ2-7 TRBV27 TRBD1 NA CASRLRTGTIYEQYF TGTGCCAGCCGCCTCCGGACAGGGACAATTTACGAGCAGTACTTC
TRBJ2-1 TRBV4-1 NA NA CASSHNGGPYNEQFF TGCGCCAGCAGCCATAACGGAGGTCCCTACAATGAGCAGTTCTTC
TRBJ1-1 TRBV7-8 TRBD1 NA CASSFGQGNTEAFF TGTGCCAGCAGCTTTGGACAGGGGAACACTGAAGCTTTCTTT
TRBJ1-1 TRBV7-2 NA NA CASSSENTGWTEAFF TGTGCCAGCAGCAGCGAGAATACAGGGTGGACTGAAGCTTTCTTT
TRBJ1-2 TRBV2 NA NA CASRDTGVGYGYTF TGTGCCAGCAGGGATACAGGCGTCGGGTATGGCTACACCTTC
TRBJ1-6 TRBV7-8 NA NA CASSLMGEDSNSPLHF TGTGCCAGCAGCTTAATGGGGGAGGACTCTAATTCACCCCTCCACTTT
TRBJ1-1 TRBV6-1 NA NA CASSEFLWGDDEAFF TGTGCCAGCAGTGAATTTTTATGGGGGGATGATGAAGCTTTCTTT
TRBJ2-2 TRBV6-6 TRBD2 NA CASKDSGRAAGELFF TGTGCCAGCAAAGATAGCGGGAGGGCGGCCGGGGAGCTGTTTTTT
TRBJ1-3 TRBV18 TRBD1 once CASSSGQLDSGNTIYF TGTGCCAGCTCCTCGGGACAGTTGGACTCTGGAAACACCATATATTTT